This T cell receptor (beta chain) was documented in a study of cytomegalovirus exposure and HLA in healthy donors. The V and J ends lost 5 bases and 3 bases, in that order; junction bases with no gene match: 3. Looked up from germline, CDR1 is SEHNR and CDR2 is FQNEAQ (reference sequence). The CDR3 has 13 residues. Clones were sequenced by immunoSEQ multiplex PCR, and TCRdb holds only the in-frame ones, with some missing. The sample yields fewer than 75,000 clones, roughly 94% seen once. The chain carries TRBV7-9 and TRBJ1-1; 7 nucleotides align to TRBD1. The receptor's source is a woman aged 18-35 years in good health and CMV-seropositive. Sequencing was carried out using PBMCs. This CDR3 reads CASSRQGDTEAFF. The CDR3 DNA is TGTGCCAGCAGCCGACAGGGTGACACTGAAGCTTTCTTT.